This T cell receptor (beta chain) derives from a study of human T cells and chemical hapten exposure. The sample's time point: patch test 3, about 24 weeks after DPC sensitization. Treatment denoted: therapeutic diphenylcyclopropenone sensitization with weekly scalp DPC. The length of the CDR3 is 14 residues. Germline CDR1 is SEHNR and CDR2 is FQNEAQ (reference sequence). Trimming left V 1 base short and J 3 bases short, with 9 bases between. MiXCR, run by TCRdb on the RACE reads, gives a single entry per CDR3 protein. The data hold about 160,000 distinct CDR3 sequences, with about a quarter observed a single time.

Specimen: whole blood, collected in connection with sensitization to the hapten diphenylcyclopropenone (DPC). This sequence was found in a woman aged 18 to 35 with alopecia areata. Some clones in this sample may be carry-over from other donors' samples. V and J are TRBV7-9 and TRBJ1-2; D not resolved. CDR3: CASSLERADYGYTF. The CDR3 DNA sequence: TGTGCCAGCAGCTTAGAAAGGGCAGACTATGGCTACACCTTC.